The rows below give T cell receptor beta chains drawn from one sample of a study of blood T cell repertoires in COVID-19. Using immunoSEQ multiplex PCR, the repertoire was profiled, and TCRdb retains in-frame clones only, with some absent. Of 200,000 to 250,000 clones listed, approximately 81% are singletons. The sample comprised peripheral blood. Receptors originate from a woman of 80 years or more with acute or convalescent COVID-19. CDR3s include the opening cysteine and the closing phenylalanine or tryptophan. The D gene is left open where the match is weak.

D	V	J	CDR3
TRBD1	TRBV28	TRBJ2-3	CASGPGTGSTDTQYF
TRBD1	TRBV29-1	TRBJ2-5	CSVRPTGVQRETQYF
-	TRBV7-2	TRBJ1-1	CASSPRRTEAFF
TRBD1	TRBV5-6	TRBJ1-2	CASSRRGRNYGYTF
-	TRBV19	TRBJ2-3	CASSIDRAGWITDTQYF
TRBD1	TRBV5-1	TRBJ1-2	CASSQTGGVGYGYTF
TRBD2	TRBV30	TRBJ2-5	CAWSVRQLARETQYF
TRBD1	TRBV19	TRBJ2-5	CASSIHPPRQGAKQETQYF
TRBD2	TRBV9	TRBJ2-5	CASSVETSGGAGETQYF
-	TRBV19	TRBJ1-1	CASGHVEAFF
-	TRBV9	TRBJ1-1	CASSVDLGAEAFF
TRBD1	TRBV6-6	TRBJ2-3	CASSQRQGGDTQYF
TRBD1	TRBV7-8	TRBJ1-2	CASSLGTGGFEGYTF
-	TRBV5-1	TRBJ2-3	CASSFRADTQYF
-	TRBV3-1/TRBV3-2	TRBJ1-1	CASSLSNLNTEAFF
-	TRBV9	TRBJ2-5	CASSVAGGQETQYF
-	TRBV14	TRBJ2-7	CASSQWLSEQYF
-	TRBV15	TRBJ1-6	CATSRGPRDNSPLHF
TRBD1	TRBV27	TRBJ1-2	CASSPGTGPNYGYTF
-	TRBV18	TRBJ1-2	CASSPLEGDGGYTF
TRBD1	TRBV15	TRBJ1-4	CATSRVTGEKQLFF
TRBD2	TRBV19	TRBJ2-3	CASSGGVAGYTDTQYF
TRBD2	TRBV18	TRBJ2-2	CASSRTSGVGEELFF
TRBD1	TRBV27	TRBJ1-2	CASRLGTGIHTF
TRBD2	TRBV6-5	TRBJ2-5	CASSPPGLSWAQYF
-	TRBV12-3/TRBV12-4	TRBJ2-3	CASTLWGADTQYF
-	TRBV6-5	TRBJ1-1	CASRSWDTGTEAFF
-	TRBV28	TRBJ2-3	CASSLVPVRTDTQYF
-	TRBV5-6	TRBJ2-2	CASSLETGGYTGELFF
-	TRBV6-5	TRBJ1-4	CASSSPGHSNEKLFF
TRBD1	TRBV19	TRBJ1-5	CASTTKAGGPIHQPQHF
-	TRBV2	TRBJ1-1	CASRQGLAEAFF
TRBD1	TRBV10-3	TRBJ1-1	CAISGAGGVAFF
-	TRBV5-6	TRBJ1-6	CASSLDPGNSPLHF
TRBD2	TRBV6-4	TRBJ2-3	CASSRDYPPTDTQYF
TRBD1	TRBV18	TRBJ1-2	CASSLAEGARDGYTF
TRBD1	TRBV5-8	TRBJ1-2	CASSWGQGDGYTF
TRBD2	TRBV29-1	TRBJ2-7	CSVGGLAATYEQYF
-	TRBV11-1	TRBJ1-1	CASSFSIGGNVEAFF
-	TRBV5-6	TRBJ1-6	CASSLALSPLHF
-	TRBV5-1	TRBJ1-3	CASSSVSGNTIYF
TRBD1	TRBV19	TRBJ1-5	CASSRVGQGKDQPQHF
-	TRBV24-1	TRBJ1-1	CATSDTQGGSEAFF
-	TRBV30	TRBJ1-2	CAWSVPRDGYYGYTF
-	TRBV6-5	TRBJ1-5	CASSFIGGQPQHF